This T cell receptor beta chain was obtained from a study of T cells in Graves' hyperthyroidism and ophthalmopathy (dated by TCRdb to the late 2010s). Regarding the study in general: Peripheral blood was sampled at the time of initial diagnosis, prior to any treatment. Prospective prediction of ophthalmopathy was tested in an independent validation cohort consisting of fewer than 20 hyperthyroidism patients and some 15 patients who later progressed to ophthalmopathy. According to the paper, TCR Vbeta CDR3 sequencing was carried out on some 130 peripheral blood samples, which came from about 45 ophthalmopathy, around 75 hyperthyroidism and approximately 17 progressor patients. For training and testing, the 100 or so patients in the discovery cohort were randomly divided in a 7:3 ratio. After blood sampling, hyperthyroidism patients were treated with methimazole at a starting dose of 30 mg daily, and ophthalmopathy patients were treated with high-dose intravenous methylprednisolone. To identify distinguishing TCR V-J signatures, a discovery cohort of around 100 patients was used, comprising some 43 with Graves' ophthalmopathy and around 57 with stable Graves' hyperthyroidism. The study also compared thyroid tissue and blood T-cell repertoires from 5 to 7 Graves' hyperthyroidism patients.

This clonotype was seen only a few times. Its antigen target is currently unknown. Within one base of it there is no much larger clone, and no base qualities were kept. The TCR beta CDR3 regions were amplified from the RNA transcripts. A first-round RT-PCR of the TCR CDR3 used the HTBI primer set with the Qiagen OneStep RT-PCR kit. A second multiplex PCR round built the libraries, followed by size selection and purification. Sequencing of the libraries was done on an Illumina HiSeq2000 using paired-end 100 bp reads. Regarding the original processing steps: SOAPnuke was used to process the raw data, with reads discarded if the reads contained adapters or uncalled bases, had a mean Phred below 15, or lacked an exact constant-primer or identifier match. COPE v1.2.5 was used to merge high-quality paired reads, and clonotypes were defined as unique nucleotide sequences. MiTCR v1.1 was used to align clonotypes to the IMGT TRBV, TRBD and TRBJ reference segments. The analysis included only V-J combinations with a frequency above 0.0001, which together covered more than 98% of the repertoires. The TCS score was defined as the ratio of F50 (clonal expansion) to E x V (chaos), calculated using BLOSUM62-based TCRdist between CDR3 peptides within each V-J. Welch's t-statistics and random forest reduced several hundred V-J features to 13, which were used in a naive Bayes classifier (R e1071). The public sequencing data were trimmed at Q25 with fastp and processed into clonotypes with MiXCR by TCRdb, which kept only in-frame beta chains. CDR3 protein duplicates are merged, each entry listing the most common genes and DNA. TCRdb, rather than the study authors, made the V and J calls. Here the sample has about 290,000 distinct CDR3 sequences; around 13% occur a single time. The ten largest clones capture less than 8% of the sample.

Reading the germline V gene (reference sequence) gives CDR1 SGHNT and CDR2 YYREEE. Including cysteine and phenylalanine, the CDR3 has 15 amino acids. Just the 45-base CDR3 DNA is kept, in frame starting at base 1. V ends up 2 bases short and J 10 bases short, with an unmatched junction base count of 9. General study outcomes and caveats: In validation, progression to ophthalmopathy was predicted by the model with nearly 71% sensitivity and under 85% specificity, a median of roughly 6.4 months before onset. In cross-validation, a model built on a 13 V-J signature told ophthalmopathy apart from stable hyperthyroidism with over 85% sensitivity and about 81% specificity, and in testing the same model reached 80%/75%. No statistical method was used to set the sample size in advance, and investigators knew the group allocation. Most expanded thyroid clonotypes (frequency above 0.001) were also detected in blood, suggesting blood repertoires may reflect thyroid immune responses.

Stable Graves' hyperthyroidism was defined as no progression to ophthalmopathy during 18 months of follow-up. Hyperthyroidism patients were newly diagnosed, with disease duration under 2 months, and aged 18 to 65 years. Any patient with an uncontrolled infection, another autoimmune disease, pregnancy or lactation was excluded. Diagnoses were based on clinical symptoms, serum thyroxine and TRAb, thyroid ultrasound and orbital computed tomography. PBMCs were isolated from about 9.2 ml of fresh peripheral blood by Ficoll-Paque density gradient centrifugation. Total RNA was extracted with Trizol reagent, and quality was checked on an Agilent 2100 Bioanalyzer.

The clonotype comes from a woman in her thirties or forties with Graves' hyperthyroidism. The sequence is built from TRBV5-4 and TRBJ1-6, and TRBD1 matches 7 of the central bases. Sequencing was performed on blood. The bases read TGTGCCAGCAGCTTTGACCGGACAGGAAGATCACCCCTCCACTTT. Its translation reads: CASSFDRTGRSPLHF.